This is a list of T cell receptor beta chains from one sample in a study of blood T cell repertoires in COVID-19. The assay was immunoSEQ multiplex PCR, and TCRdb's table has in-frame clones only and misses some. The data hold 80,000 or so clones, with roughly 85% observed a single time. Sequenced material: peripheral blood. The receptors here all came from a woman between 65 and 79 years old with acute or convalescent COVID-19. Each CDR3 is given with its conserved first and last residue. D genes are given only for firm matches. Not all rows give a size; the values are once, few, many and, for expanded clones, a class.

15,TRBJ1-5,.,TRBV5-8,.,TGTGCCAGCAGCTTACTGCGGGGGGCGACTCAGCCCCAGCATTTT,CASSLLRGATQPQHF
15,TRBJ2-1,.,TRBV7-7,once,TGTGCCAGCAGCTTAGAGGGGGGGCCCTACAATGAGCAGTTCTTC,CASSLEGGPYNEQFF
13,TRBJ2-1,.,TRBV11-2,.,TGTGCCAGCAGCTCCGATCTATGGAATGAGCAGTTCTTC,CASSSDLWNEQFF
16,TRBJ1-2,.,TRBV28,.,TGTGCCAGCAGTTTATATAATATCGTGTTGGGCAATGGCTACACCTTC,CASSLYNIVLGNGYTF
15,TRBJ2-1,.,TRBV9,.,TGTGCCAGCAGCGTAGGCGGGGAACGAAACAATGAGCAGTTCTTC,CASSVGGERNNEQFF
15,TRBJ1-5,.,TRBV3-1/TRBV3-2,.,TGTGCCAGCAGCTCCTCAGGGATGGGGAATCAGCCCCAGCATTTT,CASSSSGMGNQPQHF
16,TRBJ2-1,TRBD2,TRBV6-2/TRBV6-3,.,TGTGCCAGCAGTCTCGGACTAGCGGGGTCCTACAATGAGCAGTTCTTC,CASSLGLAGSYNEQFF
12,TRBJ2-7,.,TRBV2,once,TGTGCCAGCAGACAGGAGGGGTACGAGCAGTACTTC,CASRQEGYEQYF
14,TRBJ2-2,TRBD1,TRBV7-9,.,TGTGCCAGCAGCCTCCCTACGAGACAGGGGAAAGTGTTTTTT,CASSLPTRQGKVFF
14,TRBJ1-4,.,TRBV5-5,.,TGTGCCAGCAGCTTGGGACGGGCTAATGAAAAACTGTTTTTT,CASSLGRANEKLFF
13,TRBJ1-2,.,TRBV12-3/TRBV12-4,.,TGTGCCAGCAGGAGGGGGATTTGGGAGGGCTACACCTTC,CASRRGIWEGYTF
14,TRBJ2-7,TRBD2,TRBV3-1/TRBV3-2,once,TGTGCCAGCAGCTTAAATAGCGGGAGGGCCGAGCAGTACTTC,CASSLNSGRAEQYF
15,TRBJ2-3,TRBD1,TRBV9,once,TGTGCCAGCAGCATCCGACAGGGGGCGGGAGATACGCAGTATTTT,CASSIRQGAGDTQYF
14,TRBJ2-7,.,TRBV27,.,TGTGCCAGCAGTTTGTTAGGGGGACGGGACGAGCAGTACTTC,CASSLLGGRDEQYF
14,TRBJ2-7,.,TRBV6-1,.,TGTGCCAGCAGTGAAAGGGGGGACAGCGGCGAGCAGTACTTC,CASSERGDSGEQYF
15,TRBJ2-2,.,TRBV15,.,TGTGCCACCAGCAGAGCAGGGGCGAACACCGGGGAGCTGTTTTTT,CATSRAGANTGELFF
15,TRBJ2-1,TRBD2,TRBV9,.,TGTGCCAGCAGCCTTCGACTAGCGGCATACAATGAGCAGTTCTTC,CASSLRLAAYNEQFF
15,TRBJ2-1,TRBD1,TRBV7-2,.,TGTGCCAGCACCTCCGGGACAGTAAAAATTTATGAGCAGTTCTTC,CASTSGTVKIYEQFF
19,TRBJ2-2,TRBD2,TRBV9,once,TGTGCCAGCAGCGCGTCTTGGGCCGGGACTAGCGGGAGGAGCGGGGAGCTGTTTTTT,CASSASWAGTSGRSGELFF
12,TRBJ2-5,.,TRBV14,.,TGTGCCAGCAGCCAGGGCCCTCAGACCCAGTACTTC,CASSQGPQTQYF
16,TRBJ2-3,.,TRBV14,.,TGTGCCAGCAGCCAAGTGACTAGGGGTTATTCAGATACGCAGTATTTT,CASSQVTRGYSDTQYF
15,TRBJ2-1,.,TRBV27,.,TGTGCCAGCAGTTTTGTGACAGGGAGGCACAATGAGCAGTTCTTC,CASSFVTGRHNEQFF
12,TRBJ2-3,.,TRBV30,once,TGTGCCTGGAGTTTCTTCACAGATACGCAGTATTTT,CAWSFFTDTQYF
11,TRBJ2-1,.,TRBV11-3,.,TGTGCCAGCAGGAATCTAGCGCTCCAGTTCTTC,CASRNLALQFF
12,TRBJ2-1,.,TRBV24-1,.,TGTGCCACCAGTGGCTCTGGCGGGAAGCAGTTCTTC,CATSGSGGKQFF
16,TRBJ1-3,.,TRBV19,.,TGTGCCAGTAGTACCGGGGGGGATTTCCCCGGAAACACCATATATTTT,CASSTGGDFPGNTIYF
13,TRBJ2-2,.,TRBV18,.,TGTGCCAGCACACTTCAGAACACCGGGGAGCTGTTTTTT,CASTLQNTGELFF
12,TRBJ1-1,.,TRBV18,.,TGTGCCAGCTCACAACAGGGAACTGAAGCTTTCTTT,CASSQQGTEAFF
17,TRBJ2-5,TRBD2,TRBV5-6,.,TGTGCCAGCAGCTTGAGAGGTAGCGGGAGGGCCAGGGAGACCCAGTACTTC,CASSLRGSGRARETQYF
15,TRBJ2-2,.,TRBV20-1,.,TGCAGTGCTAGTAGGGGTAGCGGCTCGGGCGGGGAGCTGTTTTTT,CSASRGSGSGGELFF
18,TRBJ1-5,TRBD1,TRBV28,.,TGTGCCAGCAGTTCGGGGACAGGGGATCCATTTCACAATCAGCCCCAGCATTTT,CASSSGTGDPFHNQPQHF
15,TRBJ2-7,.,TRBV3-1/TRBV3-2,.,TGTGCCAGCAGCCAAGGAACGGGAACCCGATCCGAGCAGTACTTC,CASSQGTGTRSEQYF
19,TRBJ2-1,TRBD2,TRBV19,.,TGTGCCAGTAGTATCTTCGGGACTAGCGGAATGGCATCCTACAATGAGCAGTTCTTC,CASSIFGTSGMASYNEQFF
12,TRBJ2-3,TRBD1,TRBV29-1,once,TGCAGCGTCTACAGGGGGACAGATACGCAGTATTTT,CSVYRGTDTQYF
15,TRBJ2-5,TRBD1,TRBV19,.,TGTGCCAGTAGTAGGGGACAGGGGCTCCAAGAGACCCAGTACTTC,CASSRGQGLQETQYF
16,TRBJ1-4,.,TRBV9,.,TGTGCCAGCAGCGTAGGGCCAGGGACAATCAATGAAAAACTGTTTTTT,CASSVGPGTINEKLFF
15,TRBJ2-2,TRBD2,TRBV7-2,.,TGTGCCAGCAGCTTAGTTGCGGGAGGCACCGGGGAGCTGTTTTTT,CASSLVAGGTGELFF
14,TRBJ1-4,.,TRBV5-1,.,TGCGCCAGCAGCGTCGAGGTGTTTAATGAAAAACTGTTTTTT,CASSVEVFNEKLFF